A single sample gave rise to the 19 T cell receptor beta chains below, sequenced in a study of identical twins. TCRdb ran MiXCR on the 5' RACE reads and lists one entry per CDR3 protein. Found here are approximately 190,000 distinct CDR3 sequences, around 15% of them singletons; the top ten hold 40%. This same sample was also part of a study on T cells expressing NK-cell markers.

The sample consisted of CD8+ T cells sorted from blood. The receptors derive from a woman in her late teens or twenties in good health.

At least ten counts were recorded for this clonotype. The genes are TRBV7-2 and TRBJ2-7; a weak D match, TRBD1 (6 bases). Germline CDR1 and CDR2: SGHTA and FQGNSA. The CDR3 length is 13 residues. V lost 5 bases, J lost 2 bases, and 10 bases lay in between. The CDR3 reads CASSLRGPYEQYF. The CDR3 DNA is TGTGCCAGCAGCCTCAGGGGCCCCTACGAGCAGTACTTC. The full variable domain, its missing parts supplied by reference TRBV7-2 and TRBJ2-7, is GAGVSQSPSNKVTEKGKDVELRCDPISGHTALYWYRQSLGQGLEFLIYFQGNSAPDKSGLPSDRFSAERTGGSVSTLTIQRTQQEDSAVYLCASSLRGPYEQYFGPGTRLTVT.

This clonotype was seen more than once but under ten times. The J gene is TRBJ1-2, the V gene TRBV29-1, with TRBD1 as a possible D gene (5 bases). Per germline, CDR1 SQVTM and CDR2 ANQGSEA. Trimming removed 3 bases from V and 8 bases from J, with 13 bases in between. The CDR3 loop spans 12 amino acids. CDR3 in DNA: TGCAGCGTTGATTGGCAGGGCGGCGGCTACACCTTC. Encoded protein: CSVDWQGGGYTF.

This clonotype has a handful of counts. The chain joins TRBV27 to TRBJ1-2, with 8 bases identical to TRBD1. The germline gives CDR1 MNHEY, CDR2 SMNVEV (reference sequence). J lost 8 bases, V lost 5 bases, and 7 bases had no gene match. This CDR3 is 13 amino acids long. This chain's CDR3 is CASSPGQVSGYTF. CDR3 sequence (DNA): TGTGCCAGCAGTCCGGGACAGGTTAGCGGCTACACCTTC.

This clonotype was seen at least ten times. CDR3 sequence reads: CSVEPRSSYNEQFF. DNA for the CDR3: TGCAGCGTTGAGCCAAGAAGCTCCTACAATGAGCAGTTCTTC. The V call is TRBV29-1, the J call TRBJ2-1, with unresolved D. The ends were cut back, 3 bases at V and 0 bases at J, with 9 bases in the middle. CDR1 SQVTM and CDR2 ANQGSEA come from the germline V gene. This CDR3 is 14 amino acids long.

In its sample, this clonotype was seen many times. The chain has TRBV29-1 and TRBJ2-3; no definite D call. The V end lost 3 bases, the J end lost 2 bases, and 6 bases lay between the germline ends. Per the germline V gene, CDR1 is SQVTM and CDR2 is ANQGSEA. This CDR3 has 12 residues. In nucleotides, the CDR3 is TGCAGCGTTGATGAAATCACAGATACGCAGTATTTT. Its translation: CSVDEITDTQYF.

This clonotype was recorded many times. The rearrangement joins TRBV7-6 to TRBJ2-1, with 10 positions matching TRBD2. CDR1 is SGHVS, CDR2 FNYEAQ, per germline. V lost 5 bases to trimming and J lost 0 bases; unmatched junction nucleotides: 7. The CDR3 runs to 17 residues. CDR3 DNA: TGTGCCAGCAGCCAGTGGACTAGCGGTCGCTCCTACAATGAGCAGTTCTTC. Protein sequence: CASSQWTSGRSYNEQFF.

The chain links TRBV6-1 to TRBJ1-5; D remains unclear. Germline V CDR1 and CDR2: MNHNS, SASEGT. Trimming left V 6 bases short and J 7 bases short, with 19 bases between. The CDR3 loop spans 15 amino acids. This CDR3 reads CASRPPGRVPQPQHF. The CDR3, as DNA: TGTGCCAGCAGGCCTCCCGGGAGGGTCCCACAGCCCCAGCATTTT.

This rearrangement joins TRBV9 to TRBJ2-1, with TRBD2 matching 13 bases. The CDR3 runs to 17 residues. The V gene's germline CDR1 is SGDLS and CDR2 YYNGEE. V shed 3 bases and J 10 bases; nucleotides not matched to a gene: 13. The DNA of the CDR3 is TGTGCCAGCAGCGGAACCGGGACTAGCGGGGTACTAGGGGAGCAGTTCTTC. Translating it yields CASSGTGTSGVLGEQFF.

This sequence joins TRBV7-6 and TRBJ2-6; D may be TRBD1 (7 bases). In germline, CDR1 is SGHVS, CDR2 FNYEAQ. This CDR3 spans 20 amino acids. The V gene lost 3 bases and the J gene lost 0 bases, with 21 bases spanning the gap. In DNA, the CDR3 is TGTGCCAGCAGCTTCTATCCGGCGGGACAGTTATACTCTGGGGCCAACGTCCTGACTTTC. Translation gives CASSFYPAGQLYSGANVLTF.

The gene calls are TRBV6-1 and TRBJ2-6, with D possibly TRBD1 on 6 matching bases. The CDR3 covers 14 residues. V was trimmed by 6 bases and J by 6 bases, leaving 12 bases between them. Germline CDR1 is MNHNS and CDR2 is SASEGT. CDR3 protein: CASSQGTEANVLTF. CDR3 nucleotide sequence: TGTGCCAGCAGCCAGGGGACGGAGGCCAACGTCCTGACTTTC.

This sequence joins TRBV20-1 and TRBJ2-1; 11 nucleotides agree with TRBD2. The germline V gene encodes CDR1 DFQATT and CDR2 SNEGSKA (reference sequence). The CDR3 contains 14 residues. V gave up 4 bases and J gave up 3 bases; unmatched junction bases: 2. CDR3 nucleotides: TGCAGTGCTACGGGACTAGCGGACTACAATGAGCAGTTCTTC. Its protein product is CSATGLADYNEQFF.

This clonotype was seen more than once but under ten times. CDR3 sequence: CSARAVVKGSGWGDEQFF. The CDR3 coding sequence is TGCAGTGCTAGAGCGGTTGTGAAGGGGAGCGGGTGGGGAGATGAGCAGTTCTTC. This chain uses TRBV20-1 with TRBJ2-1, with a possible D match to TRBD2 (6 bases). Trimming took off 1 base at V and 8 bases at J, with 27 bases between the two ends. The CDR3 is 18 amino acids. Germline loops: CDR1 DFQATT, CDR2 SNEGSKA (reference sequence).

The rearrangement uses TRBV7-9 and TRBJ2-2, with 10 bases lining up with TRBD1. The CDR3 runs 16 residues. Per germline, CDR1 SEHNR and CDR2 FQNEAQ (reference sequence). With V trimmed by 5 bases and J by 6 bases, 9 bases remained unmatched. This CDR3 is CASSAPGTGEAGELFF. The DNA of the CDR3 is TGTGCCAGCAGCGCCCCCGGGACAGGGGAGGCCGGGGAGCTGTTTTTT.

This CDR3 is CASAFYSAEAFF. The CDR3 DNA reads TGTGCCAGCGCGTTCTACTCGGCTGAAGCTTTCTTT. This chain uses TRBV28 with TRBJ1-1; D gene ambiguous. Trimming pared 8 bases from V and 6 bases from J, leaving 13 bases between. This CDR3 has 12 residues. Germline loops: CDR1 MDHEN, CDR2 SYDVKM.

The chain uses TRBV27 and TRBJ2-2; no firm D call. V was shortened by 7 bases and J by 3 bases, with 6 bases between the two germline ends. CDR1 and CDR2 from the germline V gene are MNHEY and SMNVEV (reference sequence). The CDR3 length is 12 residues. CDR3 region: CASTTDTGELFF. The CDR3 bases are TGTGCCAGCACCACTGACACCGGGGAGCTGTTTTTT.

This clonotype was seen only a few times. The rearrangement uses TRBV6-5 and TRBJ2-7; D gene unclear. Trimming took off 2 bases at V and 5 bases at J, with 10 bases between the two ends. CDR3 length equals 13 residues. Germline CDR1 MNHEY, CDR2 SVGAGI. The CDR3: CASSYTGPHEQYF. As DNA, the CDR3 is TGTGCCAGCAGTTACACCGGACCCCACGAGCAGTACTTC.

The CDR3 reads CASSFSTSTDTQYF. The CDR3 coding sequence is TGTGCCAGCAGTTTTAGTACTAGCACAGATACGCAGTATTTT. This rearrangement joins TRBV28 to TRBJ2-3; D remains ambiguous. The CDR3 loop spans 14 amino acids. Germline lookup yields CDR1 MDHEN and CDR2 SYDVKM. The V end was cut by 3 bases, the J end by 0 bases, with 7 bases between. Full variable domain (remainder filled in from reference TRBV28 and TRBJ2-3): DVKVTQSSRYLVKRTGEKVFLECVQDMDHENMFWYRQDPGLGLRLIYFSYDVKMKEKGDIPEGYSVSREKKERFSLILESASTNQTSMYLCASSFSTSTDTQYFGPGTRLTVL.

This rearrangement joins TRBV20-1 to TRBJ2-7; 7 nucleotides line up with TRBD1. CDR1 is DFQATT and CDR2 is SNEGSKA in the germline V gene (reference sequence). Trimming took 1 base from V and 5 from J; bases not matched to a gene: 8. The CDR3 loop spans 14 amino acids. The CDR3 nucleotides are TGCAGTGCTAGAGGGGCAGGGGGACAGAACGAGCAGTACTTC. This encodes CSARGAGGQNEQYF.

V gene TRBV2 combines with J gene TRBJ2-1; 7 bases line up with TRBD2. The CDR3 covers 13 residues. Losses at the gene ends were 10 bases for V and 5 bases for J; bases not matched to a gene: 8. The germline V gene encodes CDR1 SNHLY and CDR2 FYNNEI. The CDR3 is CAKGVAGNNEQFF. CDR3 nucleotide sequence: TGTGCCAAAGGGGTAGCGGGTAACAATGAGCAGTTCTTC.